This passage covers 17 T cell receptor beta chains from one sample sequenced in a study of identical twins. One entry per CDR3 protein, called by TCRdb with MiXCR from the 5' RACE reads. The table lists fewer than 250,000 distinct CDR3 sequences, roughly 7.5% of them singletons. This same sample was also part of a study on yellow fever vaccine responses in identical twins.

The sequenced sample was CD8+ T cells sorted from blood. Receptor source: a woman aged 18-29 years in good health.

This clonotype has just a few counts. The rearrangement joins TRBV29-1 to TRBJ1-2; D remains unclear. CDR3 length: 12 residues. Germline CDR1 reads SQVTM; CDR2 reads ANQGSEA. V was pared by 2 bases and J by 3 bases, with 7 bases between. CDR3: CSVEQMDYGYTF. The CDR3 bases are TGCAGCGTTGAACAGATGGACTATGGCTACACCTTC.

Only a few counts were recorded for this clonotype. This rearrangement joins TRBV21-1 to TRBJ2-7; the table's D call, TRBD1, has no DNA check behind it. TRBV21-1 is a pseudogene. CDR3 size: 15 residues. The CDR3: CASSIRTGGLNEQYV. In DNA, the CDR3 is TGTGCCAGCAGCATCCGGACAGGGGGCTTAAACGAGCAGTACGTC.

This clonotype has only a few counts. The rearrangement uses TRBV20-1 and TRBJ2-1; 10 bases map to TRBD2. CDR3 length equals 16 residues. V lost 0 bases to trimming and J lost 2 bases; unmatched junction nucleotides: 4. Germline V lookup: CDR1 DFQATT, CDR2 SNEGSKA (reference sequence). CDR3 in amino acids: CSARDRTSGPYNEQFF. CDR3 bases: TGCAGTGCTAGAGATAGGACTAGCGGCCCCTACAATGAGCAGTTCTTC.

This clonotype has a count of ten or more. This chain uses TRBV7-9 with TRBJ2-7; D unclear. The ends were cut back, 9 bases at V and 0 bases at J, with 6 bases in the middle. This CDR3 is 11 amino acids long. Germline V gene sequence: CDR1 SEHNR, CDR2 FQNEAQ (reference sequence). CDR3 nucleotides: TGTGCCAGTACAAGCTCCTACGAGCAGTACTTC. It translates to CASTSSYEQYF.

Here the CDR3 reads CASSIRTPEDSYEQYV. CDR3 nucleotide sequence: TGCGCCAGCAGCATCCGGACTCCCGAGGACTCCTACGAGCAGTACGTC. The chain uses TRBV5-1 and TRBJ2-7; weak D call: TRBD2 (5 bases). This CDR3 comprises 16 residues. Trimming took off 4 bases at V and 0 bases at J, with 17 bases between the two ends. The germline V gene encodes CDR1 SGHRS and CDR2 YFSETQ.

The chain uses TRBV20-1 and TRBJ2-1; TRBD2 agrees at 8 bases. Trimming removed 3 bases from V and 9 bases from J; junction bases left unmatched: 16. The germline CDR1 and CDR2 sequences are DFQATT and SNEGSKA (reference sequence). There are 16 residues in the CDR3. The CDR3 sequence: CSARSRDPGLVFEQFF. The DNA of the CDR3 is TGCAGTGCTAGGAGCCGGGACCCGGGACTAGTGTTTGAGCAGTTCTTC.

V is TRBV11-1 and J is TRBJ2-5; D uncertain. Germline V lookup: CDR1 SGHAT, CDR2 FQDESV (reference sequence). Trimming cost V 5 bases and J 1 base, with 29 bases left between them. This CDR3 spans 20 amino acids. CDR3 nucleotide sequence: TGTGCCAGCAGCCCTACCGGCACCCTGACGGAAAGACATCCCCAAGAGACCCAGTACTTC. It translates to CASSPTGTLTERHPQETQYF.

The sample holds a few counts of this clonotype. The rearrangement joins TRBV11-2 to TRBJ2-1; no reliable D call. CDR3 length: 12 residues. Germline-derived CDR1 and CDR2 are SGHAT and FQNNGV. Deletions cut 3 bases from V and 11 bases from J, with 11 bases between. The chain's CDR3 is CASSFAFAQQFF. DNA of the CDR3: TGTGCCAGCAGCTTCGCATTCGCCCAGCAGTTCTTC.

This chain connects TRBV7-8 to TRBJ2-7, with 9 bases lining up with TRBD1. CDR1 and CDR2 (germline): SGHVS, FQNEAQ. V was clipped by 1 base and J by 2 bases; unmatched bases: 3. CDR3 size: 15 residues. CDR3 nucleotides: TGTGCCAGCAGCTTAGAGACAGGGGGGGCCTACGAGCAGTACGTC. It yields the protein CASSLETGGAYEQYV.

This clonotype was picked up a small number of times. The rearrangement links TRBV24-1 to TRBJ2-7, with D perhaps assigned TRBD1 or TRBD2 (7 bases each). Germline lookup yields CDR1 KGHDR and CDR2 SFDVKD. The CDR3 is made up of 12 amino acids. Trimming cost V 9 bases and J 5 bases, with 13 bases left between them. For the CDR3, the DNA is TGTGCCACCCAGGGGGAGGGCAACGAGCAGTACTTC. Amino acid sequence: CATQGEGNEQYF.

This clonotype turned up a few times. The CDR3 DNA follows: TGCAGTGCTCCCCGGACTCAGGGAAGCTCCTACGAGCAGTACTTC. Translating gives CSAPRTQGSSYEQYF. J is TRBJ2-7 and V is TRBV20-1, with D perhaps given as TRBD1 or TRBD2 (5 bases each). The germline V gene has CDR1 DFQATT and CDR2 SNEGSKA (reference sequence). This CDR3 contains 15 residues. V lost 5 bases and J 0 bases, leaving 17 bases between the germline ends.

This clonotype was counted at least ten times. This chain joins TRBV5-1 and TRBJ2-7; a possible D gene is TRBD1 (6 bases). This CDR3 region has 13 residues. Germline V gene sequence: CDR1 SGHRS, CDR2 YFSETQ. With 4 bases removed from V and 2 bases from J, the gap between germline ends came to 10 bases. CDR3 nucleotide sequence: TGCGCCAGCAGCACCAGGACAGCCTACGAGCAGTACTTC. Its protein product is CASSTRTAYEQYF.

The chain is built from TRBV12-3 or TRBV12-4 and TRBJ2-1; TRBD2 aligns across 9 bases. The CDR3 contains 15 residues. Trimming removed 3 bases from V and 4 bases from J; junction bases left unmatched: 4. The CDR3 spells CASSFRLADYNEQFF. The CDR3 coding sequence is TGTGCCAGCAGTTTTAGACTAGCGGATTACAATGAGCAGTTCTTC.

This clonotype was detected ten times or more. J is TRBJ2-1 and V is TRBV2, with D perhaps matching TRBD2 (5 bases). Trimming removed 0 bases at V and 4 bases at J, with 10 bases between. The germline gives CDR1 SNHLY, CDR2 FYNNEI. The CDR3 runs to 15 residues. CDR3 coding DNA: TGTGCCAGCAGTGAAGCGGGAGCGAAGTACAATGAGCAGTTCTTC. This sequence encodes CASSEAGAKYNEQFF.

The chain couples TRBV27 to TRBJ2-7; possibly TRBD2 for D (6 bases). With 6 bases removed from V and 0 bases from J, the gap between germline ends came to 12 bases. Germline V gives CDR1 MNHEY, CDR2 SMNVEV (reference sequence). The CDR3 consists of 14 residues. CDR3 sequence (DNA): TGTGCCAGCAGAGCGGGCAGCAGCTCCTACGAGCAGTACTTC. Its translation is CASRAGSSSYEQYF.

The V call is TRBV5-5, the J call TRBJ2-6; D not certain. This CDR3 spans 16 amino acids. Trimming shortened V by 5 bases and J by 4 bases, and 16 bases separated the two germline ends. The V gene's germline CDR1 is SGHKS and CDR2 YYEKEE (reference sequence). DNA of the CDR3: TGTGCCAGCAGTTTGCTGGTGGGGTTAGGGGCCAACGTCCTGACTTTC. It yields the protein CASSLLVGLGANVLTF. The full variable domain, in which reference TRBV5-5 and TRBJ2-6 provide the parts outside the CDR3, is DAGVTQSPTHLIKTRGQQVTLRCSPISGHKSVSWYQQVLGQGPQFIFQYYEKEERGRGNFPDRFSARQFPNYSSELNVNALLLGDSALYLCASSLLVGLGANVLTFGAGSRLTVL.

This clonotype was found a few times. The chain joins TRBV29-1 to TRBJ2-7, with TRBD1 matching over 9 bases. In germline, CDR1 is SQVTM, CDR2 ANQGSEA. J lost 4 bases, V lost 0 bases, and 7 bases had no gene match. The CDR3 extends over 15 amino acids. CDR3 nucleotides: TGCAGCGTTGAAGAGGGAACAGGGGGCTTTTACGAGCAGTACTTC. Its translation: CSVEEGTGGFYEQYF.